These T cell receptor beta chains were read from a single sample in a study of blood T cell repertoires in COVID-19. The protocol was immunoSEQ multiplex PCR, while the TCRdb copy is restricted to in-frame clones and leaves out a portion. Counted here are approximately 350,000 clones, around 83% occurring once; the ten biggest clones make up less than 6%. The sample comprised PBMCs or T cells enriched from blood (not recorded which). Receptors originate from a woman aged 45-59 years who had recovered from COVID-19. Both conserved end residues are part of each CDR3. Each record gives: V gene, clone size, J gene, D gene, CDR3 DNA, CDR3 protein. D genes are given only for firm matches. Size is omitted from some rows. Given values are once, few, many or a class for expanded clones.

>TRBV3-1/TRBV3-2|-|TRBJ1-1|TRBD1
TGTGCCAGCAGCCAAGTCAGAACAGGGGAAGGTGCTTTCTTT
CASSQVRTGEGAFF
>TRBV5-1|-|TRBJ1-4|TRBD1
TGCGCCAGCAGCTTGGCACCGGGACAGGGGAATGAAAAACTGTTTTTT
CASSLAPGQGNEKLFF
>TRBV6-4|once|TRBJ2-1|-
TGTGCCAGCAGTGACTCGAGGAGCGGAAACAATGAGCAGTTCTTC
CASSDSRSGNNEQFF
>TRBV5-4|-|TRBJ2-5|-
TGTGCCAGCAGAGCGGAACACCAAGAGACCCAGTACTTC
CASRAEHQETQYF
>TRBV27|-|TRBJ2-1|-
TGTGCCAGCAGTTCTCGACTCGGCCTTCACAAGGATGAGCAGTTCTTC
CASSSRLGLHKDEQFF
>TRBV11-2|-|TRBJ2-2|TRBD2
TGTGCCAGCAGCTTAGTCCCTAGCGGGGGGCGAGACACCGGGGAGCTGTTTTTT
CASSLVPSGGRDTGELFF
>TRBV29-1|-|TRBJ2-1|TRBD2
TGCAGCGGGGGGACTAGCGGGAGCACCTACAATGAGCAGTTCTTC
CSGGTSGSTYNEQFF
>TRBV12-3/TRBV12-4|-|TRBJ1-1|-
TGTGCCAGCAGTTTCGGGGGGCCCACTGAAGCTTTCTTT
CASSFGGPTEAFF
>TRBV11-2|once|TRBJ1-1|-
TGTGCCAGCAGCCCCCCGGGTGGTTACACTGAAGCTTTCTTT
CASSPPGGYTEAFF
>TRBV3-1/TRBV3-2|-|TRBJ1-3|-
TGTGCCAGCAGCCGTCGAGGCTCTGGAAACACCATATATTTT
CASSRRGSGNTIYF
>TRBV11-3|-|TRBJ2-5|TRBD2
TGTGCCAGCAGCCCCAGGACTAGCGGGGGGGATTGGGAGACCCAGTACTTC
CASSPRTSGGDWETQYF
>TRBV2|-|TRBJ2-5|-
TGTGCCAGCAGTTCCGGGACTCTACAAGAGACCCAGTACTTC
CASSSGTLQETQYF
>TRBV14|once|TRBJ1-1|-
TGTGCCAGCAGCCAAGGTGGATTTGGAGGGTATGAAGCTTTCTTT
CASSQGGFGGYEAFF
>TRBV28|-|TRBJ2-6|-
TGTGCCAGCAGTTTTTTGGGGGGGACAGGTCAATCTGGGGCCAACGTCCTGACTTTC
CASSFLGGTGQSGANVLTF
>TRBV19|-|TRBJ1-2|-
TGTGCCAGTAGCCCGGGAAGCTATGGCTACACCTTC
CASSPGSYGYTF
>TRBV19|-|TRBJ1-1|TRBD1
TGTGCCAGTAGTACAATACAGGGGTTCGCTTTCTTT
CASSTIQGFAFF
>TRBV7-8|-|TRBJ2-7|-
TGTGCCAGCAGCTTAGAACAAAGCTCCTACGAGCAGTACTTC
CASSLEQSSYEQYF
>TRBV9|-|TRBJ1-1|-
TGTGCCAGCAGCGTAGGCGGAGAGGCAGCTTTCTTT
CASSVGGEAAFF
>TRBV19|-|TRBJ1-1|-
TGTGCCAGTAGTAGCAGACGGGACACTGAAGCTTTCTTT
CASSSRRDTEAFF
>TRBV18|once|TRBJ2-7|-
TGTGCCAGCTCACCAGGGGGAGGATACGAGCAGTACTTC
CASSPGGGYEQYF
>TRBV19|-|TRBJ2-3|TRBD2
TGTGCCAGTAAGAGCGGGGGGGCCATAGATACGCAGTATTTT
CASKSGGAIDTQYF
>TRBV18|-|TRBJ1-2|-
TGTGCCAGCTCACCACAGTCAGGAATAAACTATGGCTACACCTTC
CASSPQSGINYGYTF
>TRBV5-8|once|TRBJ2-1|-
TGTGCCAGCAGCCCAGGGTACAATGAGCAGTTCTTC
CASSPGYNEQFF
>TRBV29-1|-|TRBJ2-7|TRBD1
TGCAGCGCCGGTGGTGGGACAGGGGCTTTCGAGCAGTACTTC
CSAGGGTGAFEQYF
>TRBV7-9|-|TRBJ2-1|TRBD1
TGTGCCAGCAGCCGTCCACCGGGACAGAATAATGAGCAGTTCTTC
CASSRPPGQNNEQFF
>TRBV9|-|TRBJ2-7|TRBD1
TGTGCCAGCAGCGACTCGACAGGGCCCAGCCCCTACGAGCAGTACTTC
CASSDSTGPSPYEQYF
>TRBV19|few|TRBJ1-6|TRBD1
TGTGCCAGCAGGCCAGGGGGCATTGATTCACCCCTCCACTTT
CASRPGGIDSPLHF
>TRBV5-1|-|TRBJ2-3|TRBD2
TGCGCCAGCAGCTGGGCCGGGGGGTCAGGAGATACGCAGTATTTT
CASSWAGGSGDTQYF
>TRBV7-2|-|TRBJ2-1|TRBD2
TGTGCCAGCAGAACCCGACTAGCGGTCAATGAGCAGTTCTTC
CASRTRLAVNEQFF
>TRBV7-2|-|TRBJ1-6|-
TGTGCCAGCAGCGCTGGGGGGGCAGGCCACAATTTTTCACCCCTCCACTTT
CASSAGGAGHNFSPLHF
>TRBV27|-|TRBJ1-1|TRBD1
TGTGCCAGCAGTCCAATGACAGGGGTGGGCATGAACACTGAAGCTTTCTTT
CASSPMTGVGMNTEAFF
>TRBV18|once|TRBJ1-4|-
TGTGCCAGCTCACCACCGATGGCAGCTAATGAAAAACTGTTTTTT
CASSPPMAANEKLFF
>TRBV19|-|TRBJ1-1|TRBD1
TGTGCCAGTAGTATAGACTCAAATTACAGGGGGATGGGCCCTGAAGCTTTCTTT
CASSIDSNYRGMGPEAFF
>TRBV4-1|once|TRBJ2-7|-
TGCGCCAGCAGCCAAGGAACTGGCGGGCATCAAACCTACGAGCAGTACTTC
CASSQGTGGHQTYEQYF
>TRBV19|-|TRBJ1-3|-
TGTGCCAGTAGTCCAGGGGATTTCGTCTCTGGAAACACCATATATTTT
CASSPGDFVSGNTIYF
>TRBV4-3|once|TRBJ2-1|TRBD1
TGCGCCAGCAGCCAAGATGGGGGGGCTGGACAGGGGCTTCGGGAGCAGTTCTTC
CASSQDGGAGQGLREQFF
>TRBV10-3|-|TRBJ1-1|-
TGTGCCATCAAGTCGGACACTGAAGCTTTCTTT
CAIKSDTEAFF
>TRBV7-3|-|TRBJ2-1|TRBD2
TGTGCCAGCAGCCCGCACAGCGGGAGACCCGAGCAGTTCTTC
CASSPHSGRPEQFF
>TRBV5-1|-|TRBJ1-3|-
TGCGCCAGCAGGGGTGGAGGCCTCTCTGGAAACACCATATATTTT
CASRGGGLSGNTIYF
>TRBV7-9|-|TRBJ1-2|TRBD1
TGTGCCAGCAGCCCCCGGACAGGGGCGACTCGTGGGGGCTACACCTTC
CASSPRTGATRGGYTF